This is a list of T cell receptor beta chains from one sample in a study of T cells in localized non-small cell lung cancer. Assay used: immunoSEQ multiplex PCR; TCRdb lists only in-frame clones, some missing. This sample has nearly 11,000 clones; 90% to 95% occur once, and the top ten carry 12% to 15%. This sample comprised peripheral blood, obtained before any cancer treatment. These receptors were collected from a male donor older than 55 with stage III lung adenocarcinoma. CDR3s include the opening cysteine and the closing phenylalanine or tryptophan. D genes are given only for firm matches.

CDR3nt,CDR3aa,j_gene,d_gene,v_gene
TGTGCCAGCAGTCTTACAGAGGACAACACTGAAGCTTTCTTT,CASSLTEDNTEAFF,TRBJ1-1,-,TRBV6-6
TGCGCCAGCAGTGAGTCGACTCGTACTCACTATGGCTACACCTTC,CASSESTRTHYGYTF,TRBJ1-2,-,TRBV10-2
TGTGCCAGCAGCATACCGACTGGGGAGCTGTTTTTT,CASSIPTGELFF,TRBJ2-2,-,TRBV7-6
TGTGCCAGCAGTGTCCCCGGGGAAAACATTCAGTACTTC,CASSVPGENIQYF,TRBJ2-4,-,TRBV6-1
TGTGCCATCAGTGAGGGTGCAACTAATGAAAAACTGTTTTTT,CAISEGATNEKLFF,TRBJ1-4,-,TRBV10-3
TGTGCCTGGAGTACAACCCAGTGGGTGGGTGGCTACACCTTC,CAWSTTQWVGGYTF,TRBJ1-2,-,TRBV30
TGTGCCCGCCTTGGGCAGATCTATGGCTACACCTTC,CARLGQIYGYTF,TRBJ1-2,-,TRBV30
TGTGCCAGCCGCCCTCCGGGACAGGGAGCCACTGAAGCTTTCTTT,CASRPPGQGATEAFF,TRBJ1-1,TRBD1,TRBV6-5
TGTGCCAGCAGCGTAGGGGGCGCGAACACCGGGGAGCTGTTTTTT,CASSVGGANTGELFF,TRBJ2-2,-,TRBV9
TGCGAGACAGGTTTGGGGAACACTGAAGCTTTCTTT,CETGLGNTEAFF,TRBJ1-1,-,TRBV5-1
TGTGCCAGCAGCCATAGGGGGCTTAGGAATGAGCAGTTCTTC,CASSHRGLRNEQFF,TRBJ2-1,TRBD1,TRBV14
TGCAGCGTTGGCGAGGCTAACTATGGCTACACCTTC,CSVGEANYGYTF,TRBJ1-2,-,TRBV29-1
TGTGCCAGCAGCTTAGCGGAAGGGAGCTCCTACGAGCAGTACTTC,CASSLAEGSSYEQYF,TRBJ2-7,-,TRBV7-6
TGTGCCAGCTCACCAAGGGACAGTTTCAATGAAAAACTGTTTTTT,CASSPRDSFNEKLFF,TRBJ1-4,TRBD1,TRBV18
TGTGCCAGCAGCTTATTGTCCAGCGGAGGGGTCGGGGAGACCCAGTACTTC,CASSLLSSGGVGETQYF,TRBJ2-5,-,TRBV7-7
TGTGCCAGCAGGGACAGATACACTGAAGCTTTCTTT,CASRDRYTEAFF,TRBJ1-1,-,TRBV7-9
TGTGCCATCTGGCCGAGCGGGAGATACAATGAGCAGTTCTTC,CAIWPSGRYNEQFF,TRBJ2-1,TRBD2,TRBV27
TGTGCCAGCAGTTACAGCGAGACTAGTATTTACGAGCAGTACTTC,CASSYSETSIYEQYF,TRBJ2-7,-,TRBV6-6
TGCGCCAGCAGCCAAAGCGGGCCAAGCACAGATACGCAGTATTTT,CASSQSGPSTDTQYF,TRBJ2-3,-,TRBV5-1
TGTGCCAGCAGTTTATGGAACCAAAACACCGGGGAGCTGTTTTTT,CASSLWNQNTGELFF,TRBJ2-2,-,TRBV28
TGTGCCAGTAGGGCCGGGACAGGGTTCTACAATGAGCAGTTCTTC,CASRAGTGFYNEQFF,TRBJ2-1,TRBD1,TRBV19
TGTGCCAGCAGCCTCCGGGACAGACTCTACGAGCAGTACTTC,CASSLRDRLYEQYF,TRBJ2-7,TRBD1,TRBV7-2